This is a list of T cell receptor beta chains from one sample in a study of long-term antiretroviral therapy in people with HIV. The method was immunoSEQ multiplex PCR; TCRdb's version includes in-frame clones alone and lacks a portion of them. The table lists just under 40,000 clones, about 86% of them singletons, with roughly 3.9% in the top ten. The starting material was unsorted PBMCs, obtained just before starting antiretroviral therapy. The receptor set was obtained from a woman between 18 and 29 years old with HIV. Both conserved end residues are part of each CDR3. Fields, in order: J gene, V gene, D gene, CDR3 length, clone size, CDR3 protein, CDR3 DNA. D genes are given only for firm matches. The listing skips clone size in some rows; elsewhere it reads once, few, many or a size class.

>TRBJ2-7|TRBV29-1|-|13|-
CSVQKPLTYEQYF
TGCAGCGTCCAGAAACCCTTAACCTACGAGCAGTACTTC
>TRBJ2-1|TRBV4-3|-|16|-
CASSQDWGVAEDEQFF
TGCGCCAGCAGCCAAGATTGGGGGGTAGCTGAGGATGAGCAGTTCTTC
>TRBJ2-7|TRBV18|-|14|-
CASSPPRTGYEQYF
TGTGCCAGCTCACCTCCGCGTACAGGCTACGAGCAGTACTTC
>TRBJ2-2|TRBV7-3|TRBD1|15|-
CASSGTNRGAGELFF
TGTGCCAGCAGCGGCACCAACAGGGGCGCCGGGGAGCTGTTTTTT
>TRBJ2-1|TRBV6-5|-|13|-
CASSYGGHNEQFF
TGTGCCAGCAGTTACGGGGGGCACAATGAGCAGTTCTTC
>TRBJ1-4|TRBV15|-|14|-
CATSWTRGNEKLFF
TGTGCCACCAGCTGGACAAGGGGTAATGAAAAACTGTTTTTT
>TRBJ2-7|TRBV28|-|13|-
CASSFARGYEQYF
TGTGCCAGCAGTTTCGCCAGGGGATACGAGCAGTACTTC
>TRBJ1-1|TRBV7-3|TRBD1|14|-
CASSLGQGRTEAFF
TGTGCCAGCAGCTTGGGACAGGGGAGGACTGAAGCTTTCTTT
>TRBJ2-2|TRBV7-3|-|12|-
CASSLGAGELFF
TGTGCCAGCAGCTTAGGGGCCGGGGAGCTGTTTTTT
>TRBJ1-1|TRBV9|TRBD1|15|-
CASSAYRQGATEAFF
TGTGCCAGCAGCGCATACCGACAGGGGGCAACTGAAGCTTTCTTT
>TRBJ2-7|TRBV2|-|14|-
CASERDGPSYEQYF
TGTGCCAGCGAGAGGGACGGACCCTCCTACGAGCAGTACTTC
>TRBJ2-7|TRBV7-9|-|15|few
CASSHSEVAVGEQYF
TGTGCCAGCAGCCACTCGGAGGTCGCCGTAGGCGAGCAGTACTTC
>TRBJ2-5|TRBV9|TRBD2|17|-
CASSPPLTGGWTETQYF
TGTGCCAGCAGCCCCCCCTTGACGGGAGGATGGACAGAGACCCAGTACTTC
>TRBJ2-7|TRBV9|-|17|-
CASSVEGGGPSSYEQYF
TGTGCCAGCAGCGTAGAGGGCGGGGGCCCAAGCTCCTACGAGCAGTACTTC
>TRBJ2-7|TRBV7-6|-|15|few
CASSLRGSPTYEQYF
TGTGCCAGCAGCTTACGGGGGAGCCCAACCTACGAGCAGTACTTC
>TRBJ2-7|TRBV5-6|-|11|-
CASSWTAEQYF
TGTGCCAGCAGCTGGACAGCCGAGCAGTACTTC
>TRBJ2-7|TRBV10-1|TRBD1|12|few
CASRDREGEQYF
TGCGCCAGCCGGGACAGGGAAGGTGAGCAGTACTTC
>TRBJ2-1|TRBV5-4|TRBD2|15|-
CASSLAGGGYNEQFF
TGTGCCAGCAGCTTGGCGGGGGGAGGCTACAATGAGCAGTTCTTC
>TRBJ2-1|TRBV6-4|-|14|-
CASSDGNRYNEQFF
TGTGCCAGCAGTGACGGGAACAGGTACAATGAGCAGTTCTTC
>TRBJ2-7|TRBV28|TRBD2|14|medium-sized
CASSLGFSGLEQYF
TGTGCCAGCAGTTTAGGGTTCTCGGGACTAGAGCAGTACTTC
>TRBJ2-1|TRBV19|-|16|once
CASSIRTASMVNEQFF
TGTGCCAGTAGTATCAGGACGGCTAGTATGGTCAATGAGCAGTTCTTC
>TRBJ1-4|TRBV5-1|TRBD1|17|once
CASSWGQGVTTNEKLFF
TGCGCCAGCAGCTGGGGACAGGGGGTTACAACTAATGAAAAACTGTTTTTT
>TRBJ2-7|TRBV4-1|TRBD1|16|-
CASSQGGRTGASEQYF
TGCGCCAGCAGCCAAGGGGGGCGGACAGGGGCCAGCGAGCAGTACTTC
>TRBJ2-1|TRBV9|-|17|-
CASSVESLAHSSNEQFF
TGTGCCAGCAGCGTAGAATCTCTAGCTCATTCCAGCAATGAGCAGTTCTTC
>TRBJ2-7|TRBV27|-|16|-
CASSPQSIIGTYEQYF
TGTGCCAGCAGTCCACAGAGCATTATTGGCACCTACGAGCAGTACTTC
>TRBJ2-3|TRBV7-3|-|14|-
CASSLKGITDTQYF
TGTGCCAGCAGCTTAAAGGGGATCACAGATACGCAGTATTTT
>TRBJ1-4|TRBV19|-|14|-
CASSIGSLKEKLFF
TGTGCCAGTAGTATTGGGTCTTTGAAGGAAAAACTGTTTTTT
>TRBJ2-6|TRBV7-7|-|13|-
CAMPQSRANVLTF
TGTGCCATGCCACAAAGTCGGGCCAACGTCCTGACTTTC
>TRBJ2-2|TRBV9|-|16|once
CASSVTGTSNTGELFF
TGTGCCAGCAGCGTCACTGGGACATCCAACACCGGGGAGCTGTTTTTT
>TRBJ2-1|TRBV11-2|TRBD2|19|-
CASSLDRLLASGRTNEQFF
TGTGCCAGCAGCTTAGATCGACTATTGGCCAGCGGGAGAACCAATGAGCAGTTCTTC
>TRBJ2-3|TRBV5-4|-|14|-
CASSQTGSTDTQYF
TGTGCCAGCAGCCAAACGGGCAGCACAGATACGCAGTATTTT
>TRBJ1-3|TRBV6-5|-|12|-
CASSQGADTIYF
TGTGCCAGCAGCCAGGGAGCGGACACCATATATTTT
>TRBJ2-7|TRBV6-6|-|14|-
CASSYSHRTYEQYF
TGTGCCAGCAGTTACTCGCATAGGACCTACGAGCAGTACTTC
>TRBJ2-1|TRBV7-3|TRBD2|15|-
CASSSAGLVFNEQFF
TGTGCCAGCAGCTCAGCGGGACTAGTTTTCAATGAGCAGTTCTTC
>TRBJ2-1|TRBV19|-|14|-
CASSVPPSADEQFF
TGTGCCAGTAGTGTCCCCCCTAGCGCGGATGAGCAGTTCTTC
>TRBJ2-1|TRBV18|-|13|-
CASSGLGSNEQFF
TGTGCCAGCTCAGGGTTAGGGAGTAATGAGCAGTTCTTC
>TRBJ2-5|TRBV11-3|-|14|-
CASSLGGSQETQYF
TGTGCCAGCAGCTTAGGCGGCAGCCAAGAGACCCAGTACTTC
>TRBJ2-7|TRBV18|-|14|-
CASSPPGRGYEQYF
TGTGCCAGCTCACCACCGGGCAGGGGCTACGAGCAGTACTTC
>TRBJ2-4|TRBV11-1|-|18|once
CASSTNPSGAIRKNIQYF
TGTGCCAGCAGCACGAATCCCTCAGGCGCCATCAGAAAAAACATTCAGTACTTC
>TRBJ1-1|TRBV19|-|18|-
CASSSPQARHVKNTEAFF
TGTGCCAGTAGCAGTCCACAGGCTCGCCATGTAAAGAACACTGAAGCTTTCTTT
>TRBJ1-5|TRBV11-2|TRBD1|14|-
CASSARTGHQPQHF
TGTGCCAGCAGCGCCCGGACAGGCCATCAGCCCCAGCATTTT
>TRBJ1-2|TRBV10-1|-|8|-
CASSGYTF
TGCGCCAGCAGTGGCTACACCTTC
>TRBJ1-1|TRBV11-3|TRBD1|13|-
CASSQQGALEAFF
TGTGCCAGCAGCCAACAGGGGGCCCTTGAAGCTTTCTTT
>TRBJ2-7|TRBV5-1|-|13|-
CASSKTAGYEQYF
TGCGCCAGCAGCAAAACGGCCGGCTACGAGCAGTACTTC
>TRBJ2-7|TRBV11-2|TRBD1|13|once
CASRRQGNYEQYF
TGTGCCAGCAGGAGACAGGGTAACTACGAGCAGTACTTC
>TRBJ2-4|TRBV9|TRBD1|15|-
CASSALGQQGDIQYF
TGTGCCAGCAGCGCGCTGGGACAGCAGGGGGACATTCAGTACTTC
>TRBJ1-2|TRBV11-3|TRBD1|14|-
CASSLDGTGSGYTF
TGTGCCAGCAGCTTAGACGGGACAGGATCTGGCTACACCTTC
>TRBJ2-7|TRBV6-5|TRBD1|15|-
CASKKGTGRGYEQYF
TGTGCCAGCAAAAAGGGGACAGGCCGCGGCTACGAGCAGTACTTC
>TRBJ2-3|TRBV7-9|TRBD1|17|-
CASSFSLRDRDPDTQYF
TGTGCCAGCAGCTTTTCCCTCCGGGACAGGGATCCAGATACGCAGTATTTT
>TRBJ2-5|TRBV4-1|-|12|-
CASSQEKETQYF
TGCGCCAGCAGCCAAGAGAAAGAGACCCAGTACTTC
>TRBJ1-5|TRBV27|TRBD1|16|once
CASSSLVGQGQQPQHF
TGTGCCAGCAGTTCCCTTGTGGGACAGGGGCAACAGCCCCAGCATTTT
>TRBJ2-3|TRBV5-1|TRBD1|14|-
CASSRQGDGDTQYF
TGCGCCAGCAGCCGACAGGGGGATGGAGATACGCAGTATTTT
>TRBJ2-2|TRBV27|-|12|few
CASSLYSGELFF
TGTGCCAGCAGTTTATATTCCGGGGAGCTGTTTTTT